This T cell receptor beta chain was obtained from a study of cytomegalovirus exposure and HLA in healthy donors (dated 2017 in TCRdb). With regard to the full study: An earlier analysis of several hundred of the donors reported 250 to 300 Gb of sequence data and 117 million unique TCR beta sequences from about 200 million T cells. Roughly 300 gigabases of sequencing data and approximately 84 million unique TCR sequences were included in an early release covering over 600 HLA-typed donors. Of the 398 genotyped donors, over 80% were placed in the genetic ancestry cluster associated with self-reported Caucasian donors. The study aimed to test whether signatures of past pathogen exposure could be identified by cataloging public T cell receptors. The study used immunosequencing to profile the T cell repertoires of approximately 640 subjects and linked those repertoires to cytomegalovirus serostatus. A separate validation cohort of 100 to 150 different subjects was used in addition to the approximately 700-subject first cohort. To predict cytomegalovirus infection status, the study combined high-throughput TCR immunosequencing, statistical association of individual TCRs with disease status, and machine learning. To study patterns of TCR occurrence, a later analysis re-analyzed previously published TCR beta repertoires from just over 650 donors and added high-resolution HLA genotyping. Rather than using new phenotypic data, the later analysis identified candidate immune exposures from TCR beta sequences and from how often those sequences occurred across donors. An earlier analysis of some 500 of the donors applied high-throughput TCR beta sequencing to assess whether each TCR beta V gene segment acted as functional or pseudogenic. Alongside the repertoire data, information on donor age, sex, ethnicity and CMV serostatus was compiled. A later genetic analysis took genome-wide SNP genotypes for about three fifths of the roughly 700 donors and used that subset as a discovery cohort. All discovery cohort repertoires had been generated using a single sequencing platform. HLA typing covered class I and class II loci at four-digit resolution. The number of donors typed differed by locus, with about 629-640 for A, B, C, DRB1 and DQB1, 522 for DQA1, over 600 for DPA1, and 400 to 490 for DPB1. Four to six DR-DQ haplotypes were handled as single units for association and clustering because linkage in the cohort was strong. Among almost 400 genotyped donors of the cohort, an average of around 240,000 unique TCR beta nucleotide sequences were sequenced per donor, about a sixth of them non-productive.

The cohort comprised 710 or so healthy bone marrow donors. At the time of sampling, every cohort member was nominally healthy, though immune exposures that went unrecorded were likely present. The donor tested CMV seropositive and was one of the 289 seropositive cohort members. A peripheral blood sample was collected from each donor, and TCR beta sequencing was performed on peripheral blood mononuclear cells. The Qiagen DNeasy Blood Extraction Kit was used to extract genomic DNA from the blood cell samples. Including cysteine and phenylalanine, the CDR3 has 14 amino acids. The CDR3 DNA has 42 bases and is translated from base 1. CDR1 LNHDA and CDR2 SQIVND are derived from the germline V gene (reference sequence). The junction shows trimming of 1 base on V and 11 bases on J, and the gene matches do not reach 8 bases of it. Library construction relied on the immunoSEQ multiplex PCR assay. The multiplex PCR relied on a mix of 60 forward primers for TCR Vbeta segments and 13 reverse primers for TCR Jbeta segments. The CDR3 region of rearranged TCR beta genes was amplified from genomic DNA by a multiplex PCR assay. On the Illumina HiSeq System, the amplified TCR beta libraries were sequenced as 87-base-pair reads. In the original analysis: A later analysis counted some 74 million unique TCR beta chains across the 650 to 700 repertoires, and around 9.9 million of these chains were shared by at least two donors. To remove PCR and sequencing errors, raw reads were error-corrected and collapsed into unique sequences using a nearest-neighbor algorithm that merged closely related sequences. CDR3 sequences were aligned to IMGT reference sequences to assign V, D and J gene segments. For a sequence to be retained, at least a six-nucleotide match to both a V gene segment and a J gene segment was required. Rearrangements were called productive when the CDR3 lacked stop codons and stayed in frame with V and J; all others were non-productive. CDR3 was defined according to IMGT convention as the region running from the second conserved V-encoded cysteine to the conserved J-encoded phenylalanine. The earlier analysis of 550 to 650 of the donors excluded any sequence lacking an unambiguous match to a single V gene segment. In an earlier analysis of some 590 of the donors, a V segment was called functional when productive rearrangements were above 56.7%, and segregating when the standard deviation between donors exceeded 5%. A statistical classification framework was built for diagnosing cytomegalovirus status from the catalog of TCR beta chain sequences. A later analysis assigned V and J genes by comparing TCR nucleotide sequences with IMGT/GENE-DB human TR gene sequences. The TCRdist pipeline was used in a later analysis to assign CDR3 sequences and most-parsimonious VDJ recombination scenarios. In a later analysis, each TCR beta chain was defined by its CDR3 amino acid sequence together with its V-gene family, and reads without a unique V-gene family were excluded. In a later analysis, 500 to 650 highly shared, low-generation-probability nucleotide sequences were removed to address suspected cross-contamination and a sequencing artifact. For each public chain, a later analysis derived a clonal expansion index from normalized ranks of inferred template counts within each repertoire. Generation probabilities in a later analysis came from a VDJ recombination model fitted to out-of-frame rearrangements, and those results were checked against IGoR. A later analysis scored TCR-TCR, TCR-HLA and TCR-CMV co-occurrence with hypergeometric tests, applying a repertoire-size bias correction to TCR pairs. A later analysis estimated false discovery rates by permuting HLA or CMV assignments 20 times. In a later analysis, co-occurring TCRs were grouped with DBSCAN, and TCRdist sequence similarity was added when clustering was performed within HLA-allele-positive subsets. For co-occurrence clustering, repertoires with fewer than 30,000 or more than 120,000 public chains were excluded, along with five or six repertoires with anomalous nucleotide sharing. The clones in this table, taken by TCRdb from immuneACCESS, are in-frame only. Not every clone is retained; where verified, under half of the shortfall comes from an unresolved V gene, and the cause of the rest is unknown. V and J calls and clone size are copied from that table; D and trimming were computed from the DNA. The sample contains about 190,000 clones, over 70% of them found a single time. The top ten hold approximately 2.8% of the sample.

Points on this clone: The target of this receptor is not known. Base qualities were left out, and no much larger clone turns up one base away.

General findings and caveats noted by the study authors: Several of the top co-occurrence clusters appeared to be linked to parvovirus B19, influenza, CMV and Epstein-Barr virus, according to a later analysis. In a later analysis, 16,951 TCR beta sequences were associated with specific HLA alleles at a false discovery rate of 0.05. Only TCR beta chains were sequenced in this cohort, and the absence of alpha or paired-chain data limited detectable features. A further reported finding was that TCR beta sequences accurately predicted the HLA-A and HLA-B alleles for most subjects in the first cohort. Across donors, most TCR sequences were observed very rarely, whereas some public TCRs were present in many individuals. A later analysis found that HLA-associated TCR beta chains were more clonally expanded and had lower generation probabilities than equally common non-associated chains. Three of the identified cytomegalovirus-associated TCR beta chains were confirmed in vitro to be specific for cytomegalovirus antigens. Because counts were too low, around 18 rarely observed V segments, including chromosome 9 orphons, were left out of the earlier analysis of a few hundred of the donors. The sequencing pipeline was judged likely to have produced a cluster of highly shared sequence variants as a technical artifact. In an earlier analysis of several hundred of the donors, most TCR beta V segments were observed in productive rearrangements about 90% or about 30% of the time, broadly matching IMGT annotations. A later analysis found that most CMV-associated TCR beta chains appeared HLA-restricted, with HLA associations seemingly driven largely by CMV exposure. Because HLA typing was unavailable for some donors at each locus, only the typed subset was used in association tests. A later analysis found that TCR association rates varied across HLA loci, with DRB1 alleles showing the most associated TCRs and HLA-C alleles the fewest. The authors suggested that the approach could potentially be generalized to other disease states and immunological phenotypes. A later genetic analysis reported fewer N-insertions in productive TCRs among donors in an Asian-associated ancestry cluster than the roughly 700-donor mean. Some IMGT-functional V segments, including TRBV6-2 and TRBV6-3, could not be distinguished by the 87-base-pair reads and were therefore excluded. A later genetic analysis associated a missense DCLRE1C variant with V-gene and J-gene trimming of TCR beta chains, and an independent cohort replicated the association. Correlated functional status among segregating V segments might reflect linkage disequilibrium, but an unknown experimental factor could not be ruled out. In the study, some 160 TCR beta chains were listed as associated with cytomegalovirus. The only immune exposure information available for the cohort was CMV serostatus. In both the original and validation cohorts, the classifier was reported to diagnose cytomegalovirus status with high specificity and sensitivity. The presence/absence analyses assumed that sequencing depth was roughly uniform across donors, and that assumption may not be true. Strong co-occurrence of HLA alleles, especially DR and DQ, made assigning TCR associations to individual alleles difficult.

Sequences were obtained from PBMCs. The sequence was collected from a woman aged 25 to 39 in good health and CMV-seropositive. This sequence uses TRBV19 and TRBJ2-1, with 7 bases aligning to TRBD1. The sequence in DNA is TGTGCCAGTAGTATAGGGACAGGAGAAAATCAGCAGTTCTTC. It encodes CASSIGTGENQQFF.